The present TCR beta chain was sequenced within a study of blood T cell repertoires in COVID-19. Study overall: Acute-phase and convalescent COVID-19 samples originated in the United States, Italy and Spain.

Original data processing: Reference gene primer amplification yielded estimated nucleated cell counts. The data were produced by immunoSEQ multiplex PCR, yet TCRdb's version contains in-frame clones alone and is incomplete. V, J and clone size were drawn from that table, and D and trimming were deduced from the DNA. The sample includes about 300,000 clones, about 88% of them seen just once. The germline gives CDR1 MDHEN, CDR2 SYDVKM. The CDR3 has 17 residues. The V end was cut by 3 bases, the J end by 4 bases, with 21 bases between. A Seattle source enrolled patients during active infection and followed them longitudinally.

The sequencing sample was made of peripheral blood. The chain carries TRBV28 and TRBJ2-5, with D maybe TRBD1 (6 bases). The sequence was collected from a human donor with COVID-19, enrolled during active disease. The donor label of this sample is uncertain. CDR3 nucleotides: TGTGCCAGCAGTTTGAAGGCCAGGGGAGTTCGGACAGAGACCCAGTACTTC. As protein: CASSLKARGVRTETQYF.